The entry below describes one T cell receptor (beta chain). Its antigen is currently not known. No clone much larger than this one lies a single base away; base qualities are absent. The source of the sample is a study of long-term antiretroviral therapy in people with HIV (dated by TCRdb to between 2020 and 2023). Regarding the complete study: The earliest samples were collected about a decade before the 2015 WHO recommendation for immediate ART, when ART was typically delayed until CD4 counts fell. A retrospective serial study tested whether changes in peripheral blood TRB repertoire composition and diversity were associated with ART initiation and durable HIV suppression. A total of under 250 cryopreserved PBMC samples were contributed to the cohort by 30 adults with confirmed HIV infection, with samples collected serially over a mean of approximately six years (range 1-12). Among the approximately 30 participants with HIV, eleven were female. Test extractions of a monoclonal T-cell line alongside some 35 polyclonal samples showed no cross-contamination during QIAcube processing. What the work shows at the level of the full study, not this receptor alone: The samples were dated from about 2004 to 2018, and the ART regimens that were used may be less effective than current ART regimens. A significant increase in TRB diversity was found to be associated with ART initiation, although TRB diversity was observed to remain significantly below that of transplant donor controls even after long-term ART. HIV repertoires had narrower CDR3 length ranges than controls, and the network structure suggested an antigen-experienced repertoire that shifted only slightly toward naive after ART. Inferences about post-ART repertoire changes were limited because no data were available on ART adherence, viral resistance or therapy changes. Expanded TRB clones identified before ART initiation dominated the repertoire at all time points, although this dominance fluctuated and declined in many PLHIV after ART. Because pre-ART samples had limited cell numbers, unsorted PBMC were profiled rather than sorted CD4+ and CD8+ T cells. Since PBMC availability was limited, sequencing covered only the TCR beta chain, with no alpha chain pairing.

Inclusive of the bounding cysteine and phenylalanine, the CDR3 is 15 residues long. Only the CDR3 portion is preserved as DNA: 45 bases, with reading frame beginning at the first base. From the germline V gene, CDR1 is MGHRA and CDR2 is YSYEKL. Relative to germline, V is 4 bases shorter and J is 6 bases shorter, with 18 bases between their ends. Participants were included only if at least one PBMC sample before ART initiation and at least two post-ART samples were available. Every participant with HIV received treatment in the United States of America. Before DNA extraction, cryopreserved samples of roughly 0.9-11 million PBMC were thawed and washed. At the time of the earliest PBMC sample for each participant with HIV, ages ranged from about 20 to 55 years. Per participant, PBMC samples came from 1-4 timepoints prior to ART initiation and 2-8 timepoints following ART initiation, for a median of 7 samples. Serial HIV viral load, CD4+ T-cell count, ART history and demographic data were obtained for every participant. Using a Qiagen kit on a QIAcube, genomic DNA was extracted from unsorted PBMC, with samples processed in batches of 12.

The immunoSEQ hsTCRB v3.0 assay was used at survey level resolution to sequence the TRB variable region. TRB sequencing targeted a depth of about 40,000-55,000 T-cell genomes per sample. An Illumina MiSeq with a v3 150-cycle kit was used to sequence the pooled TRB libraries. In the source study's methods: Repertoire analysis ran in R within a reproducible Nextflow workflow covering QC, data transformation and analysis. LymphoSeq2, an R package for AIRR-Seq data exploration, was used to implement custom analyses. A few samples that yielded fewer than 5000 total TRB sequences were excluded, so that under 200 HIV repertoires were analyzed. Among the roughly 200 retained HIV repertoires, roughly 60 were collected before ART initiation and 129 were collected after ART initiation. Repertoires were downsampled to 5000 TRB nucleotide sequences, and summary statistics were averaged over 100 downsampling iterations. TRB sequences were retained for analysis only if CDR3 regions of at least seven amino acids were present. Diversity was assessed using a clonality score derived from Shannon entropy and using the Gini coefficient. In the repertoire networks, any two of the top 5000 CDR3 amino acid sequences were linked whenever the two sequences differed by an edit distance of one. For TRB CDR3 amino acid sequences, GLIPH2 was used to predict antigen specificity groups and MHC restriction. CDR3 amino acid sequences were matched against VDJdb and McPAS-TCR to flag known CMV, EBV, HIV or tissue antigen associations. Pre-ART, post-ART and control groups were compared with Wilcoxon signed-rank tests and Holm-Bonferroni correction. The source is immuneACCESS, and TCRdb retained only in-frame sequences with V and J called. Part of the clones is not carried over; for the studies checked, unresolved V genes explain less than half of this, and the remainder is unexplained. From that table come the V and J calls and clone size; the DNA was used to work out D and trimming. This sample holds about 17,000 clones; roughly four fifths were observed only once. Approximately 9.1% of the sample lies in the top ten.

The receptor's source is a man aged 18 to 35 with HIV. The sequences come from unsorted PBMCs, collected 0.3 years after starting antiretroviral therapy. The chain is encoded by TRBV4-1 joined to TRBJ1-2, with TRBD1 perhaps the D gene, on 6 matching bases. The DNA sequence reads TGCGCCAGCAGCCGACTAATGGGGGGGCCAGATGGCTACACCTTC. It encodes CASSRLMGGPDGYTF.